A single sample gave rise to the 22 T cell receptor beta chains below, sequenced in a study of blood T cell repertoires in COVID-19 (dated by TCRdb to 2019 to 2021). Library creation used the immunoSEQ multiplex PCR assay. Here the immuneACCESS table is served through TCRdb, limited to in-frame sequences with V and J called. Missing clones are a known gap in these copies; in checked studies unresolved V genes cover under half, and the rest lacks a known reason. The sample includes some 270,000 clones, with about 80% observed a single time. 15% to 19% of the sample comes from the top ten. Sequencing input: peripheral blood. Source of these receptors: a person aged 70 to 85 with COVID-19, enrolled during active disease.

The V gene is TRBV3-1 (or the pseudogene TRBV3-2), the J gene TRBJ2-7; 7 bases map to TRBD2. CDR1 is LGHDT, CDR2 YNNKEL, per germline (reference sequence). The V gene end was trimmed by 8 bases and the J gene end by 2 bases; junction bases not matched to a gene: 9. The length of the CDR3 is 14 residues. CDR3 residues: CASGPREEAYEQYF. The CDR3 nucleotides read TGTGCCAGCGGTCCTCGGGAGGAAGCCTACGAGCAGTACTTC.

This clone has only one observation. The chain is built from TRBV9 and TRBJ1-1; D perhaps matches TRBD1 (5 bases). Trimming removed 6 bases from V and 0 bases from J, with 12 bases in between. CDR3 length: 14 residues. CDR1 and CDR2 from the germline V gene are SGDLS and YYNGEE. For the CDR3, the DNA is TGTGCCAGCACCCCGGGGGATTTGAACACTGAAGCTTTCTTT. It translates to CASTPGDLNTEAFF.

The chain joins TRBV19 to TRBJ2-2, with TRBD2 matching 7 bases. The trim removed 7 bases at V and 2 bases at J, leaving 7 bases unmatched. The germline CDR1 and CDR2 sequences are LNHDA and SQIVND (reference sequence). The CDR3 totals 15 residues. The CDR3 DNA reads as TGTGCCAGTACCGCGACTAGCACTAACACCGGGGAGCTGTTTTTT. Amino acids: CASTATSTNTGELFF.

This clone was found once. The CDR3 protein is CASSLDGRYSYNEQFF. CDR3 DNA sequence: TGTGCCAGCAGCTTAGATGGGCGATACTCTTACAATGAGCAGTTCTTC. The genes are TRBV11-2 and TRBJ2-1; D not resolved. The CDR3 totals 16 residues. CDR1 SGHAT and CDR2 FQNNGV come from the germline V gene. V was pared by 0 bases and J by 4 bases, with 13 bases between.

The V and J genes are TRBV15 and TRBJ2-3; 9 bases agree with TRBD1. V was clipped by 1 base and J by 4 bases; unmatched bases: 3. Germline V gene data show CDR1 as LNHNV and CDR2 as YYDKDF (reference sequence). This CDR3 is built from 15 residues. The CDR3 DNA sequence: TGTGCCACCAGCAGAGGGGGACAGGGTGCAGATACGCAGTATTTT. This codes for CATSRGGQGADTQYF.

The genes are TRBV27 and TRBJ1-2; the D is unclear. The V end was cut by 8 bases, the J end by 1 base, with 14 bases between. The CDR3 consists of 14 residues. In germline, CDR1 is MNHEY, CDR2 SMNVEV (reference sequence). Here the CDR3 reads CASAQVANNYGYTF. CDR3 sequence (DNA): TGTGCCAGCGCCCAGGTTGCGAATAACTATGGCTACACCTTC.

This clone was observed a handful of times. The chain is built from TRBV10-3 and TRBJ2-2; 9 nucleotides line up with TRBD1. With 11 bases clipped from V and 7 bases from J, the junction kept 11 bases outside the gene matches. Germline V lookup: CDR1 ENHRY, CDR2 SYGVKD. The CDR3 sequence is 14 residues long. CDR3 DNA: TGTGCCGCCACCGGGACAGGGAACGGCGGGGAGCTGTTTTTT. Translation: CAATGTGNGGELFF.

The chain couples TRBV3-1 (or the pseudogene TRBV3-2) to TRBJ1-2; D gene unclear. V was pared by 4 bases and J by 4 bases, with 13 bases between. Germline V gives CDR1 LGHDT, CDR2 YNNKEL (reference sequence). The CDR3 is 14 residues long. The DNA for the CDR3 is TGTGCCAGCAGCCGTCTTACATCCTCCTATGGCTACACCTTC. It is translated as CASSRLTSSYGYTF.

CDR3 in DNA: TGTGCCAGCAGCTGGACTAGTTTGAGTGAGCAGTTCTTC. It codes for CASSWTSLSEQFF. The chain combines TRBV7-9 with TRBJ2-1, with TRBD2 identical over 7 bases. Germline CDR1 SEHNR, CDR2 FQNEAQ (reference sequence). The V gene end was trimmed by 4 bases and the J gene end by 9 bases; junction bases not matched to a gene: 6. The CDR3 runs 13 residues.

The chain uses TRBV5-1 and TRBJ2-2; no clear D. In germline, CDR1 is SGHRS, CDR2 YFSETQ. The CDR3 is 15 amino acids. Trimming took 0 bases from V and 4 from J, leaving 10 bases between them. Here the CDR3 DNA reads TGCGCCAGCAGCTTGGATCAGGCGATCACCGGGGAGCTGTTTTTT. Protein product: CASSLDQAITGELFF.

The rearrangement links TRBV5-4 to TRBJ1-2; TRBD1 agrees at 8 bases. Germline V gene lookup returns CDR1 SGHNT and CDR2 YYREEE (reference sequence). This CDR3 region has 15 residues. Trimming at V came to 7 bases and at J to 4 bases, leaving 12 bases not matched to a gene. The CDR3 protein is CASHPRQGSIYGYTF. As DNA, the CDR3 is TGTGCCAGCCACCCCCGACAGGGGTCTATCTATGGCTACACCTTC.

With respect to this clone: Other DNA variants within this sample encode the same CDR3. The chain uses TRBV6-2 or TRBV6-3 and TRBJ1-5; the match to TRBD1 covers 7 bases. The CDR3 is 14 residues long. Germline V gene lookup returns CDR1 MNHEY and CDR2 SVGEGT. V shed 4 bases and J 2 bases; nucleotides not matched to a gene: 2. CDR3 nucleotides: TGTGCCAGCAGTTTCACAGGGGGCAATCAGCCCCAGCATTTT. This translates into CASSFTGGNQPQHF.

The CDR3 coding sequence is TGTGCCAGCAGTTACACGACAGGGTTGGACTCCTACGAGCAGTACTTC. It encodes CASSYTTGLDSYEQYF. The chain links TRBV27 to TRBJ2-7; the match to TRBD1 covers 7 bases. From germline, CDR1 is MNHEY and CDR2 SMNVEV (reference sequence). This CDR3 has 16 amino acids. Trimming at V came to 4 bases and at J to 0 bases, leaving 9 bases not matched to a gene.

The chain joins TRBV28 to TRBJ2-7, with TRBD1 matching over 7 bases. Germline trimming cut 5 bases from V and 3 bases from J; bases unmatched to any gene: 4. Looked up from germline, CDR1 is MDHEN and CDR2 is SYDVKM. CDR3 length: 13 residues. CDR3 protein: CASSGGQIYEQYF. DNA for the CDR3: TGTGCCAGCAGTGGGGGACAGATCTACGAGCAGTACTTC. Together with reference TRBV28 and TRBJ2-7, the CDR3 gives the full variable domain: DVKVTQSSRYLVKRTGEKVFLECVQDMDHENMFWYRQDPGLGLRLIYFSYDVKMKEKGDIPEGYSVSREKKERFSLILESASTNQTSMYLCASSGGQIYEQYFGPGTRLTVT.

The rearrangement links TRBV21-1 to TRBJ1-4. TRBV21-1 is reported as a pseudogene. This CDR3 contains 15 residues. CDR3 loop: CASSKGRAESGKLFF. DNA for the CDR3: TGTGCCAGCAGCAAAGGGCGGGCCGAGTCTGGAAAACTGTTTTTT.

The chain is built from TRBV28 and TRBJ1-4, with 8 nucleotides matching TRBD1. The germline CDR1 and CDR2 sequences are MDHEN and SYDVKM. The CDR3 loop spans 15 amino acids. The V and J ends lost 4 bases and 7 bases, in that order; junction bases with no gene match: 8. The CDR3 loop reads CASSSLRGQREKLFF. In nucleotides, the CDR3 is TGTGCCAGCAGTTCTCTCAGGGGGCAACGTGAAAAACTGTTTTTT.

The chain links TRBV12-5 to TRBJ1-6; TRBD1 agrees at 10 bases. V dropped 4 bases and J dropped 8; count of bases not matched to a gene: 5. CDR1 and CDR2 (germline): LGHNT, FRNRAP. The CDR3 is 15 residues long. CDR3 protein: CASGSGQGKDSPLHF. The CDR3 DNA reads TGTGCTAGTGGTTCGGGACAGGGGAAGGATTCACCCCTCCACTTT.

The genes are TRBV7-6 and TRBJ2-5; weak D call: TRBD2 (6 bases). The V gene lost 1 base and the J gene lost 5 bases, with 17 bases spanning the gap. The CDR3 is 16 residues long. Germline V gene data show CDR1 as SGHVS and CDR2 as FNYEAQ. The chain's CDR3 is CASSLGRHRGKETQYF. CDR3 coding DNA: TGTGCCAGCAGCTTAGGGCGGCATCGGGGGAAGGAGACCCAGTACTTC.

This chain connects TRBV28 to TRBJ2-5; no definite D call. This CDR3 is built from 14 residues. Per germline, CDR1 MDHEN and CDR2 SYDVKM. The V and J ends lost 1 base and 2 bases respectively, with 8 bases between them. The CDR3 region has the DNA TGTGCCAGCAGTTTATTCGCGAATCAAGAGACCCAGTACTTC. Translated: CASSLFANQETQYF.

The genes are TRBV28 and TRBJ1-6; tentative D call: TRBD1 (5 bases). The CDR3 runs 13 residues. The V end was cut by 8 bases, the J end by 8 bases, with 13 bases between. The germline V gene encodes CDR1 MDHEN and CDR2 SYDVKM. This chain's CDR3 is CASYLGGYSPLHF. In nucleotides, the CDR3 is TGTGCCAGCTATCTTGGGGGGTATTCACCCCTCCACTTT.

The table lists this clone with a few counts. The chain links TRBV30 to TRBJ1-4; D is possibly TRBD1 (6 bases). Germline V gene sequence: CDR1 GTSNPN, CDR2 SVGIG (reference sequence). The CDR3 consists of 13 residues. V lost 7 bases and J lost 0, with 9 bases in between. The CDR3 here is CASSGATNEKLFF. CDR3 nucleotides: TGTGCCTCTTCAGGGGCAACTAATGAAAAACTGTTTTTT.

This rearrangement joins TRBV4-3 to TRBJ1-1, with TRBD1 matching over 9 bases. Germline V CDR1 and CDR2: LGHNA, YSLEER. The V and J ends lost 0 bases and 7 bases, in that order; junction bases with no gene match: 6. There are 15 residues in the CDR3. CDR3 coding DNA: TGCGCCAGCAGCCAAGAATCGTCGGGACAGGGTGAAGCTTTCTTT. This sequence encodes CASSQESSGQGEAFF.